This TCR beta chain was recorded in a study of blood T cell repertoires in COVID-19. Study context: Acute-phase and convalescent COVID-19 samples originated in the United States, Italy and Spain. Sample material is recorded as cDNA or gDNA derived from T cells, B-cell-depleted T cells, or PBMCs.

Germline CDR1 is SGHRS and CDR2 is YFSETQ. The length of the CDR3 is 12 residues. V dropped 6 bases and J dropped 5 bases, with 10 bases sitting between them. The assay was immunoSEQ multiplex PCR, and TCRdb's table has in-frame clones only and misses some. The table has some 220,000 clones, around 84% seen once. The sequence derives from a man aged 45-65 years who had recovered from COVID-19. V gene TRBV5-1 combines with J gene TRBJ2-3; D perhaps matches TRBD2 (6 bases). The material sequenced was peripheral blood. This CDR3 is CASTGVEDTQYF. In DNA form, the CDR3 reads TGCGCCAGCACGGGGGTTGAAGATACGCAGTATTTT.